This TCR beta chain was captured by sequencing in a study of cytomegalovirus exposure and HLA in healthy donors. Study results and caveats: Trimming of TCR beta V- and J-genes showed a link, identified in a later analysis, to a missense DCLRE1C variant.

Points on this clone: Its target is unknown.

This cohort consisted of healthy bone marrow donors. A multiplex PCR was run with 60 Vbeta primers and 13 Jbeta primers. In the study's own analysis: Counted up in a later analysis, unique TCR beta chains came to some 80 million, with some 11 million shared. TCRdb's copy holds only in-frame clones and misses some; the assay was immunoSEQ multiplex PCR. Clone size and the V and J calls come from that table; the DNA yielded D and trimming. This sample has 150,000 to 200,000 clones; 80% to 85% occur once, and the top ten carry 1% to 1.5%. The receptor was isolated from a boy younger than 10 in good health and CMV-seronegative. The sample taken for sequencing was PBMCs.

The CDR3 sequence is CASSSPPTGTYEQYF. For the CDR3, the DNA is TGTGCCAGCAGCTCCCCCCCCACAGGGACCTACGAGCAGTACTTC. This chain uses TRBV5-6 with TRBJ2-7; tentative D call: TRBD1 (6 bases). The CDR3 covers 15 residues. The germline CDR1 and CDR2 sequences are SGHDT and YYEEEE. The V end was cut by 3 bases, the J end by 2 bases, with 15 bases between.